These 23 T cell receptor beta chains share one sample of origin, sequenced in a study of cytomegalovirus exposure and HLA in healthy donors. Some clones are missing from TCRdb's copy, which holds only in-frame ones; the method was immunoSEQ multiplex PCR. The sample records 110,000 to 150,000 clones, approximately 87% being singletons. Material for sequencing was PBMCs. All receptors come from a young man in good health and CMV-seronegative.

This clone was found once. This chain links TRBV27 with TRBJ2-2; tentatively, D is TRBD2 (6 bases). This CDR3 has 16 amino acids. Deletions cut 5 bases from V and 2 bases from J, with 15 bases between. Germline CDR1 reads MNHEY; CDR2 reads SMNVEV (reference sequence). CDR3 region: CASSLLGGDNTGELFF. The CDR3 DNA reads TGTGCCAGCAGTCTCCTCGGCGGGGATAACACCGGGGAGCTGTTTTTT.

V gene TRBV5-6 combines with J gene TRBJ2-7; TRBD2 matches at 8 bases. In germline, CDR1 is SGHDT, CDR2 YYEEEE. Trimming cost V 4 bases and J 1 base; bases outside gene matches: 4. The CDR3 is made up of 14 amino acids. The CDR3 loop reads CASSDGGESYEQYF. CDR3 nucleotide sequence: TGTGCCAGCAGCGACGGGGGGGAGTCCTACGAGCAGTACTTC.

This clone was recorded only once. The CDR3 nucleotides read TGTGCCAGCAGCTTACGCGGACAGGGTGGGGAGCAGTACTTC. Translated: CASSLRGQGGEQYF. This chain connects TRBV7-2 to TRBJ2-7, with TRBD1 identical over 8 bases. Germline V gene data show CDR1 as SGHTA and CDR2 as FQGNSA. V lost 2 bases, J lost 7 bases, and 7 bases stayed unmatched. The CDR3 consists of 14 residues.

This sequence joins TRBV5-6 and TRBJ2-3; TRBD1 matches 8 bases. Germline CDR1 is SGHDT and CDR2 is YYEEEE. V lost 3 bases to trimming and J lost 3 bases; unmatched junction nucleotides: 6. The CDR3 totals 15 residues. CDR3: CASSSQGAGTDTQYF. For the CDR3, the DNA is TGTGCCAGCAGCTCCCAGGGGGCCGGGACAGATACGCAGTATTTT. The entire variable domain, with the rest obtained from reference TRBV5-6 and TRBJ2-3, is as follows: DAGVTQSPTHLIKTRGQQVTLRCSPKSGHDTVSWYQQALGQGPQFIFQYYEEEERQRGNFPDRFSGHQFPNYSSELNVNALLLGDSALYLCASSSQGAGTDTQYFGPGTRLTVL.

The gene calls are TRBV7-9 and TRBJ2-1, with a possible D match to TRBD1 (6 bases). The germline CDR1 and CDR2 sequences are SEHNR and FQNEAQ (reference sequence). This CDR3 contains 14 residues. Trimming left V 1 base short and J 4 bases short, with 8 bases between. The CDR3 region has the DNA TGTGCCAGCAGCTTAGGGGACATATACAATGAGCAGTTCTTC. Amino acids: CASSLGDIYNEQFF.

This rearrangement joins TRBV11-2 to TRBJ2-7, with 11 positions matching TRBD1. V shed 4 bases and J 0 bases; nucleotides not matched to a gene: 2. Germline V CDR1 and CDR2: SGHAT, FQNNGV. This CDR3 is built from 15 residues. CDR3: CASSSGTGGSYEQYF. CDR3 nucleotides: TGTGCCAGCAGCTCGGGGACAGGGGGCTCCTACGAGCAGTACTTC.

This clone was observed a few times. This rearrangement joins TRBV2 to TRBJ2-7; D unclear. Trimming removed 3 bases at V and 1 base at J, with 10 bases between. The V gene's germline CDR1 is SNHLY and CDR2 FYNNEI. This CDR3 is built from 14 residues. CDR3 nucleotides: TGTGCCAGCAGTGAGGGCGTTTTGTCCTACGAGCAGTACTTC. It is translated as CASSEGVLSYEQYF.

The rearrangement links TRBV19 to TRBJ2-7, with 7 bases aligning to TRBD2. The CDR3 consists of 15 residues. The trim removed 5 bases at V and 3 bases at J, leaving 10 bases unmatched. CDR1 is LNHDA and CDR2 is SQIVND in the germline V gene (reference sequence). The CDR3 reads CASSPTGTKSYEQYF. DNA of the CDR3: TGTGCCAGTAGTCCCACCGGGACTAAAAGCTACGAGCAGTACTTC.

The CDR3 DNA reads as TGTGCCAGCGGACCGACAGGGGGCCAAGAGACCCAGTACTTC. The encoded protein is CASGPTGGQETQYF. This chain connects TRBV7-2 to TRBJ2-5; 9 bases map to TRBD1. CDR1 and CDR2 (germline): SGHTA, FQGNSA. This CDR3 region has 14 residues. The junction had 5 bases not matched to a gene; V was cut back by 8 bases and J by 1 base.

The rearrangement uses TRBV6-1 and TRBJ1-1; a possible D gene is TRBD1 (6 bases). The ends were cut back, 1 base at V and 4 bases at J, with 13 bases in the middle. CDR3 length equals 15 residues. Germline assignment: CDR1 MNHNS and CDR2 SASEGT. CDR3 nucleotide sequence: TGTGCCAGCAGTGAAGGGGGGCTCGGAGGCACTGAAGCTTTCTTT. Translating gives CASSEGGLGGTEAFF.

The chain uses TRBV6-6 and TRBJ1-4; D gene ambiguous. V lost 8 bases and J lost 4, with 17 bases in between. Germline CDR1 and CDR2: MNHNY and SVGAGI (reference sequence). The CDR3 spans 15 residues. CDR3: CASSPTETNNEKLFF. The CDR3 nucleotides are TGTGCCAGCTCCCCGACGGAGACGAATAATGAAAAACTGTTTTTT.

The V and J genes are TRBV5-4 and TRBJ1-1, with D perhaps matching TRBD1 (6 bases). In germline, CDR1 is SGHNT, CDR2 YYREEE (reference sequence). Trimming removed 3 bases at V and 1 base at J, with 13 bases between. The CDR3 runs to 15 residues. CDR3 nucleotide sequence: TGTGCCAGCAGCTCCGGGGGGGCGTGGAACACTGAAGCTTTCTTT. It specifies CASSSGGAWNTEAFF.

The rearrangement links TRBV10-3 to TRBJ2-2, with D maybe TRBD2 (6 bases). Germline CDR1 is ENHRY and CDR2 is SYGVKD. V lost 3 bases to trimming and J lost 0 bases, with 11 bases between them. The CDR3 has 16 amino acids. The CDR3 DNA is TGTGCCATCAGTGATAATAGCGGCGCGAACACCGGGGAGCTGTTTTTT. Translation gives CAISDNSGANTGELFF.

The chain couples TRBV5-1 to TRBJ1-1; tentatively, D is TRBD1 (5 bases). V dropped 4 bases and J dropped 3 bases, with 19 bases sitting between them. This CDR3 has 16 residues. Looked up from germline, CDR1 is SGHRS and CDR2 is YFSETQ. The CDR3 protein is CASSLSGFLKYTEAFF. The CDR3, as DNA: TGCGCCAGCAGCCTGTCAGGGTTTTTAAAGTACACTGAAGCTTTCTTT.

The chain carries TRBV5-1 and TRBJ2-2, with 8 bases lining up with TRBD1. This CDR3 contains 17 residues. From germline, CDR1 is SGHRS and CDR2 YFSETQ. J was trimmed by 1 base and V by 0 bases; bases with no gene match: 5. DNA for the CDR3: TGCGCCAGCAGCTTGGCCGTGGGGACAGGGAACACCGGGGAGCTGTTTTTT. Protein: CASSLAVGTGNTGELFF.

The J gene is TRBJ2-1, the V gene TRBV11-2; TRBD1 matches 7 bases. Germline CDR1 and CDR2: SGHAT and FQNNGV. This CDR3 has 16 amino acids. After removal of 0 bases from V and 8 bases from J, the junction contained 10 bases not matched to a gene. In DNA, the CDR3 is TGTGCCAGCAGCTTAGACTTTCTTACAGGGGATGATGAGCAGTTCTTC. As protein: CASSLDFLTGDDEQFF.

The gene calls are TRBV28 and TRBJ2-5; 15 bases are a match to TRBD2. Germline V gene lookup returns CDR1 MDHEN and CDR2 SYDVKM. The CDR3 loop spans 22 amino acids. The V gene end was trimmed by 5 bases and the J gene end by 0 bases; junction bases not matched to a gene: 19. The CDR3 region has the DNA TGTGCCAGCAGTGCTATATGGACAGGACTAGCGGGAGGGCGGTTCGACCAAGAGACCCAGTACTTC. Amino acid sequence: CASSAIWTGLAGGRFDQETQYF.

The J gene is TRBJ2-7, the V gene TRBV19, with 10 bases aligning to TRBD1. Trimming took 5 bases from V and 2 from J; bases not matched to a gene: 6. This CDR3 comprises 15 residues. Germline CDR1 LNHDA, CDR2 SQIVND (reference sequence). CDR3 region: CASSFTGTGAYEQYF. The CDR3 coding sequence is TGTGCCAGTAGTTTTACCGGGACAGGGGCCTACGAGCAGTACTTC.

The chain has TRBV19 and TRBJ2-3; D unclear. Germline-derived CDR1 and CDR2 are LNHDA and SQIVND (reference sequence). This CDR3 is 17 amino acids long. Trimming took off 0 bases at V and 4 bases at J, with 17 bases between the two ends. This CDR3 reads CASSIDFSPKRSDTQYF. CDR3 nucleotide sequence: TGTGCCAGTAGTATAGATTTTAGCCCTAAGAGGTCAGATACGCAGTATTTT.

The rearrangement links TRBV15 to TRBJ1-1; D remains unclear. Germline-derived CDR1 and CDR2 are LNHNV and YYDKDF (reference sequence). CDR3 length: 13 amino acids. The V and J ends lost 6 bases and 5 bases respectively, with 13 bases between them. For the CDR3, the DNA is TGTGCCACCAGTCCGCGGTGGTATACTGAAGCTTTCTTT. Its translation: CATSPRWYTEAFF.

The V call is TRBV10-3, the J call TRBJ1-6, with D hard to call. Between the trimmed V and J ends, which lost 11 bases and 0 bases, there was a span of 8 bases. Germline V gene sequence: CDR1 ENHRY, CDR2 SYGVKD. The CDR3 has 13 residues. This chain's CDR3 is CAAKPSYNSPLHF. The CDR3 DNA reads as TGTGCCGCGAAGCCCTCCTATAATTCACCCCTCCACTTT.

The rearrangement joins TRBV29-1 to TRBJ1-3, with a tentative D call TRBD1 (5 bases). Germline V lookup: CDR1 SQVTM, CDR2 ANQGSEA. This CDR3 has 11 residues. V gave up 7 bases and J gave up 4 bases, with 8 bases separating them. The chain's CDR3 is CSGGLGNTIYF. CDR3 DNA: TGCAGCGGGGGACTCGGAAACACCATATATTTT.

The chain joins TRBV18 to TRBJ2-7; tentatively, D is TRBD2 (5 bases). Trimming removed 3 bases from V and 7 bases from J, with 16 bases in between. The germline V gene has CDR1 KGHSH and CDR2 LQKENI. This CDR3 is built from 14 residues. The CDR3 reads CASSPLVRRGEQYF. The CDR3 DNA reads TGTGCCAGCTCACCTTTGGTCAGACGGGGAGAGCAGTACTTC.